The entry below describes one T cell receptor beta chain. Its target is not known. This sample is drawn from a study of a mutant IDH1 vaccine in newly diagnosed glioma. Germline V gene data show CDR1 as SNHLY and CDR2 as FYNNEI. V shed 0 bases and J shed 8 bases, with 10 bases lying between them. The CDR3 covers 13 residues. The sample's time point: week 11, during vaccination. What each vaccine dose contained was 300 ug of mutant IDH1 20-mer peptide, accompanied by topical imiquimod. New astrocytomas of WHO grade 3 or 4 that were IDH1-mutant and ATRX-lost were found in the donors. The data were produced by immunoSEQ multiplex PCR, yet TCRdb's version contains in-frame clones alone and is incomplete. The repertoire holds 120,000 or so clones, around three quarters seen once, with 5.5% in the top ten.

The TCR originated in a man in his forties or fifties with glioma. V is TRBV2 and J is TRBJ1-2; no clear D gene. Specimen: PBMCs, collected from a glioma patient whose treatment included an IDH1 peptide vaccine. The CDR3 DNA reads TGTGCCAGCAGTGAAGCGCGCCTCCTGGGCTACACCTTC. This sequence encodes CASSEARLLGYTF.